This TCR beta chain stems from a study of T-cell reconstitution after alpha-beta-depleted transplantation in children. Researchers prepared the TCRbeta library using unique molecular identifiers, the study reports. TCRdb passed the PCR reads through MiXCR, listing each CDR3 protein once. Among some 590,000 distinct CDR3 sequences listed, about 10% were seen once. In this sample, this clonotype turned up many times. The germline gives CDR1 SGHRS, CDR2 YFSETQ. Trimming removed 0 bases at V and 0 bases at J, with 7 bases between. This CDR3 spans 15 amino acids. Specimen: PBMCs from the stem cell graft donor, collected from the stem cell graft. The J gene is TRBJ2-1, the V gene TRBV5-1, with D maybe TRBD2 (5 bases). The receptor comes from a human donor who donated a stem cell graft to a child with acute myeloid leukemia. The chain's CDR3 is CASSLAAASYNEQFF. CDR3 nucleotide sequence: TGCGCCAGCAGCTTGGCAGCGGCCTCCTACAATGAGCAGTTCTTC.